The 29 T cell receptor beta chains below all came from one sample that was sequenced in a study of shared clonotypes between healthy human individuals. Using immunoSEQ multiplex PCR, the repertoire was profiled, and TCRdb retains in-frame clones only, with some absent. The sample contains about 1,500,000 clones, more than 95% of which appear only once. What was sequenced was naive CD4+ T cells sorted from blood. Sample subset: CD45RA+ positively selected. Receptor source: a man aged 25-45 years in good health.

Worth noting for this clone: This specimen includes other DNA sequences encoding the same CDR3. The CDR3 is CAWSDRETQYF. CDR3 nucleotide sequence: TGTGCCTGGTCTGACCGGGAGACCCAGTACTTC. This chain connects TRBV30 to TRBJ2-5, with no clear D. The germline V gene encodes CDR1 GTSNPN and CDR2 SVGIG (reference sequence). The V end lost 5 bases, the J end lost 5 bases, and 9 bases lay between the germline ends. The CDR3 covers 11 residues.

The gene calls are TRBV28 and TRBJ1-2; D is unclear. V lost 2 bases to trimming and J lost 5 bases, with 9 bases between them. CDR1 MDHEN and CDR2 SYDVKM come from the germline V gene. The CDR3 totals 13 residues. CDR3 region: CASSLQPDYGYTF. The CDR3 DNA sequence: TGTGCCAGCAGTTTACAGCCAGATTATGGCTACACCTTC.

V usage is TRBV4-3 and J usage is TRBJ1-1; 8 positions match TRBD1. Germline V lookup: CDR1 LGHNA, CDR2 YSLEER. The junction had 5 bases not matched to a gene; V was cut back by 1 base and J by 4 bases. The CDR3 is 15 amino acids. This CDR3 is CASSQGTGFGTEAFF. CDR3 DNA sequence: TGCGCCAGCAGCCAAGGGACAGGGTTCGGCACTGAAGCTTTCTTT.

The chain couples TRBV27 to TRBJ1-4; TRBD1 matches 7 bases. The germline CDR1 and CDR2 sequences are MNHEY and SMNVEV (reference sequence). CDR3 length equals 15 residues. V lost 6 bases and J lost 4; bases outside the gene matches: 8. The CDR3 protein is CASSAQQGINEKLFF. The CDR3 coding sequence is TGTGCCAGCAGCGCACAACAGGGGATTAATGAAAAACTGTTTTTT. Using reference TRBV27 and TRBJ1-4 for the parts outside the CDR3, the full variable domain is EAQVTQNPRYLITVTGKKLTVTCSQNMNHEYMSWYRQDPGLGLRQIYYSMNVEVTDKGDVPEGYKVSRKEKRNFPLILESPSPNQTSLYFCASSAQQGINEKLFFGSGTQLSVL.

This clone was counted a single time. V usage is TRBV28 and J usage is TRBJ2-2, with 7 nucleotides matching TRBD1. V was pared by 3 bases and J by 5 bases, with 3 bases of the junction left unmatched. This CDR3 has 14 amino acids. Germline V gene data show CDR1 as MDHEN and CDR2 as SYDVKM. The CDR3 nucleotides read TGTGCCAGCAGTTTGGGACAGATGACCGGGGAGCTGTTTTTT. Its translation is CASSLGQMTGELFF. Complete variable domain (other parts from reference TRBV28 and TRBJ2-2): DVKVTQSSRYLVKRTGEKVFLECVQDMDHENMFWYRQDPGLGLRLIYFSYDVKMKEKGDIPEGYSVSREKKERFSLILESASTNQTSMYLCASSLGQMTGELFFGEGSRLTVL.

The chain joins TRBV18 to TRBJ2-7, with D maybe TRBD2 (6 bases). The germline V gene encodes CDR1 KGHSH and CDR2 LQKENI. This CDR3 is 15 amino acids long. The V end lost 3 bases, the J end lost 0 bases, and 12 bases lay between the germline ends. The CDR3 nucleotides are TGTGCCAGCTCACCGGCCGGGAGCCTCTCCTACGAGCAGTACTTC. Its protein product is CASSPAGSLSYEQYF.

The chain joins TRBV18 to TRBJ2-5; the D gene could be TRBD1 or TRBD2 (5 bases each). The CDR3 covers 15 residues. Trimming stripped 4 bases from V and 5 bases from J, with 17 bases between. Germline V lookup: CDR1 KGHSH, CDR2 LQKENI. This CDR3 is CASSLLRDPRETQYF. The CDR3, as DNA: TGTGCCAGCTCACTCTTAAGGGACCCTAGGGAGACCCAGTACTTC.

V gene TRBV28 combines with J gene TRBJ2-7, with unresolved D. The germline V gene has CDR1 MDHEN and CDR2 SYDVKM. The CDR3 sequence is 10 residues long. V was clipped by 2 bases and J by 7 bases, with 3 bases between them. DNA for the CDR3: TGTGCCAGCAGTTTAAAGGAGCAGTACTTC. This encodes CASSLKEQYF.

The sample holds one count of this clone. V and J are TRBV19 and TRBJ1-5, with D perhaps matching TRBD1 (5 bases). Per the germline V gene, CDR1 is LNHDA and CDR2 is SQIVND (reference sequence). Trimming removed 2 bases from V and 6 bases from J, with 17 bases in between. This CDR3 contains 16 residues. The CDR3 DNA follows: TGTGCCAGTAGTATAAGGGAAGGGGTTGCGGGTCAGCCCCAGCATTTT. Translating gives CASSIREGVAGQPQHF.

The rearrangement joins TRBV28 to TRBJ2-3; D may be TRBD2 (6 bases). This CDR3 contains 18 residues. The V gene's germline CDR1 is MDHEN and CDR2 SYDVKM. The V end was cut by 7 bases, the J end by 3 bases, with 26 bases between. The CDR3 reads CASTKRTPGLKITDTQYF. The CDR3 bases are TGTGCCAGCACCAAGCGGACTCCGGGACTTAAGATAACAGATACGCAGTATTTT.

This clone was observed once. Other nucleotide sequences in the sample specify the same CDR3. This chain connects TRBV5-4 to TRBJ2-6; maybe TRBD2 (5 bases). Germline V gives CDR1 SGHNT, CDR2 YYREEE (reference sequence). The CDR3 sequence is 14 residues long. Between the trimmed V and J ends, which lost 4 bases and 0 bases, there was a span of 5 bases. CDR3 sequence reads: CASSRDSGANVLTF. The CDR3 region has the DNA TGTGCCAGCAGCCGGGACTCTGGGGCCAACGTCCTGACTTTC.

The chain combines TRBV11-2 with TRBJ1-2; D remains unclear. Trimming removed 0 bases from V and 1 base from J, with 15 bases in between. Germline V gene lookup returns CDR1 SGHAT and CDR2 FQNNGV. The CDR3 has 17 amino acids. The CDR3 nucleotides read TGTGCCAGCAGCTTAGATCCGCACCGAAAGGGTAACTATGGCTACACCTTC. This gives the protein CASSLDPHRKGNYGYTF. The full variable domain, completed using reference TRBV11-2 and TRBJ1-2, is EAGVAQSPRYKIIEKRQSVAFWCNPISGHATLYWYQQILGQGPKLLIQFQNNGVVDDSQLPKDRFSAERLKGVDSTLKIQPAKLEDSAVYLCASSLDPHRKGNYGYTFGSGTRLTVV.

This clone was counted a single time. The V gene is TRBV15, the J gene TRBJ2-7, with 8 positions matching TRBD2. Germline CDR1 reads LNHNV; CDR2 reads YYDKDF (reference sequence). This CDR3 comprises 17 residues. Trimming removed 1 base from V and 1 base from J; junction bases left unmatched: 9. The DNA of the CDR3 is TGTGCCACCAGCAGAGTCGAACGAACTAGCGGTTCCTACGAGCAGTACTTC. Translated, it gives CATSRVERTSGSYEQYF.

The chain uses TRBV29-1 and TRBJ2-5; D uncertain. Germline loops: CDR1 SQVTM, CDR2 ANQGSEA. CDR3 length equals 12 residues. The V end lost 4 bases, the J end lost 4 bases, and 10 bases lay between the germline ends. In DNA, the CDR3 is TGCAGCGTTGTGGATAAACCAGAGACCCAGTACTTC. Translating gives CSVVDKPETQYF.

The chain links TRBV28 to TRBJ2-2; 9 bases map to TRBD1. J was trimmed by 6 bases and V by 5 bases; bases with no gene match: 10. The CDR3 is 16 residues long. Germline CDR1 reads MDHEN; CDR2 reads SYDVKM. CDR3 nucleotide sequence: TGTGCCAGCAGTCAAAAGAACAGGGGGCTAGCCGGGGAGCTGTTTTTT. Its translation: CASSQKNRGLAGELFF.

In this sample, this clone turned up once. The V gene is TRBV11-2, the J gene TRBJ2-5; D is perhaps TRBD1 or TRBD2 (5 bases each). Germline values: CDR1 SGHAT, CDR2 FQNNGV. The germline V and J ends were trimmed by 4 bases and 3 bases, with 15 bases remaining between them. The length of the CDR3 is 15 residues. Written as DNA, the CDR3 is TGTGCCAGCAGCTCCTTAGTGAGGGGCGAAGAGACCCAGTACTTC. Translating gives CASSSLVRGEETQYF.

The chain combines TRBV10-1 with TRBJ1-5; D gene uncertain. Trimming stripped 3 bases from V and 4 bases from J, with 7 bases between. Germline assignment: CDR1 WNHNN and CDR2 SYGVQD (reference sequence). This CDR3 has 13 residues. CDR3 loop: CASSDGPNQPQHF. The CDR3 DNA sequence: TGCGCCAGCAGTGATGGCCCTAATCAGCCCCAGCATTTT.

As for this clone: The same CDR3 can be traced to other DNA sequences in this sample. CDR3: CASSLEDRYEQYF. The CDR3 nucleotides are TGTGCCAGCAGCTTAGAGGACCGTTACGAGCAGTACTTC. The rearrangement uses TRBV7-9 and TRBJ2-7, with D unclear. The CDR3 runs to 13 residues. Germline values: CDR1 SEHNR, CDR2 FQNEAQ (reference sequence). V was trimmed by 1 base and J by 4 bases, leaving 8 bases between them.

The chain carries TRBV19 and TRBJ1-2; 7 nucleotides line up with TRBD1. The length of the CDR3 is 14 residues. Germline-derived CDR1 and CDR2 are LNHDA and SQIVND (reference sequence). Trimming cost V 8 bases and J 4 bases; bases outside gene matches: 10. The CDR3 bases are TGTGCCAGTCACAGCACAGGGGTCTTCTATGGCTACACCTTC. This gives the protein CASHSTGVFYGYTF.

This clone was recorded a few times. CDR3 amino acids: CASSVRPLTDRAGELFF. CDR3 bases: TGTGCCAGTAGTGTACGGCCATTGACAGATAGGGCTGGGGAGCTGTTTTTT. The chain couples TRBV19 to TRBJ2-2; D possibly corresponds to TRBD1 (5 bases). The CDR3 is 17 amino acids. Per germline, CDR1 LNHDA and CDR2 SQIVND (reference sequence). With 5 bases removed from V and 8 bases from J, the gap between germline ends came to 24 bases. The full variable domain, in which reference TRBV19 and TRBJ2-2 provide the parts outside the CDR3, is DGGITQSPKYLFRKEGQNVTLSCEQNLNHDAMYWYRQDPGQGLRLIYYSQIVNDFQKGDIAEGYSVSREKKESFPLTVTSAQKNPTAFYLCASSVRPLTDRAGELFFGEGSRLTVL.

The gene calls are TRBV14 and TRBJ2-5; 8 bases are a match to TRBD2. Trimming took 2 bases from V and 5 from J; bases not matched to a gene: 1. The V gene's germline CDR1 is SGHDN and CDR2 FVKESK. This CDR3 is built from 13 residues. The CDR3 region is CASSQLAGETQYF. The CDR3, as DNA: TGTGCCAGCAGCCAACTAGCGGGCGAGACCCAGTACTTC.

This sequence joins TRBV30 and TRBJ1-2; D possibly corresponds to TRBD1 (6 bases). The CDR3 spans 14 residues. V lost 4 bases and J lost 3, with 15 bases in between. The V gene's germline CDR1 is GTSNPN and CDR2 SVGIG (reference sequence). In nucleotides, the CDR3 is TGTGCCTGGATTCCCCAGGGGCTCTACTATGGCTACACCTTC. Translating it yields CAWIPQGLYYGYTF.

The V call is TRBV28, the J call TRBJ1-4; D call uncertain. The CDR3 has 16 amino acids. Per germline, CDR1 MDHEN and CDR2 SYDVKM. The V end was cut by 2 bases, the J end by 9 bases, with 19 bases between. In DNA, the CDR3 is TGTGCCAGCAGTTTAGAAGGGCTGTCGGTAATGAAAAAACTGTTTTTT. Its translation is CASSLEGLSVMKKLFF.

The rearrangement links TRBV7-2 to TRBJ1-3; no firm D call. There are 13 residues in the CDR3. Germline V gene sequence: CDR1 SGHTA, CDR2 FQGNSA. V gave up 1 base and J gave up 10 bases, with 11 bases separating them. The CDR3 DNA reads as TGTGCCAGCAGCTTAGAGGCGGTCGGAACCATATATTTT. Translating gives CASSLEAVGTIYF.

The rearrangement uses TRBV5-1 and TRBJ2-3, with D perhaps matching TRBD2 (6 bases). Germline V lookup: CDR1 SGHRS, CDR2 YFSETQ. This CDR3 region has 14 residues. Trimming cost V 1 base and J 4 bases, with 10 bases left between them. The CDR3 nucleotides are TGCGCCAGCAGCTTGCGGGGGAGCCCAGATACGCAGTATTTT. Protein: CASSLRGSPDTQYF. Complete variable domain (other parts from reference TRBV5-1 and TRBJ2-3): KAGVTQTPRYLIKTRGQQVTLSCSPISGHRSVSWYQQTPGQGLQFLFEYFSETQRNKGNFPGRFSGRQFSNSRSEMNVSTLELGDSALYLCASSLRGSPDTQYFGPGTRLTVL.

V is TRBV19 and J is TRBJ2-7; 12 positions agree with TRBD2. With V trimmed by 8 bases and J by 3 bases, 11 bases remained unmatched. CDR1 and CDR2 (germline): LNHDA, SQIVND (reference sequence). This CDR3 has 16 amino acids. In DNA form, the CDR3 reads TGTGCCAGTCAACGGACTAGCGGGATGAGAAGCTACGAGCAGTACTTC. Residues: CASQRTSGMRSYEQYF.

The J gene is TRBJ2-1, the V gene TRBV7-8, with D possibly matching TRBD1 (5 bases). Germline CDR1 is SGHVS and CDR2 is FQNEAQ. CDR3 size: 13 residues. The V end was cut by 4 bases, the J end by 3 bases, with 7 bases between. CDR3 loop: CASSSGHYNEQFF. Written as DNA, the CDR3 is TGTGCCAGCAGCTCCGGACACTACAATGAGCAGTTCTTC.

This clone was recorded once. V gene TRBV11-3 combines with J gene TRBJ1-2; 8 positions agree with TRBD1. Germline trimming cut 3 bases from V and 4 bases from J; bases unmatched to any gene: 1. CDR3 length equals 13 residues. Germline V CDR1 and CDR2: SGHNT, YENEEA. CDR3 nucleotides: TGTGCCAGCAGCTTCGACAGGGGCTATGGCTACACCTTC. The encoded protein is CASSFDRGYGYTF.

This clone appeared a single time. The CDR3 DNA follows: TGTGCCAGCAGTGTCAGTCCGGGACAGTTATCGGGAAACACCATATATTTT. This translates into CASSVSPGQLSGNTIYF. The V and J genes are TRBV2 and TRBJ1-3; 7 bases are shared with TRBD1. The V gene end was trimmed by 4 bases and the J gene end by 4 bases; junction bases not matched to a gene: 13. Germline V gene sequence: CDR1 SNHLY, CDR2 FYNNEI. This CDR3 is built from 17 residues.